The TCR beta chain under discussion was sequenced for a study of blood T cell repertoires in COVID-19. Study summary: Sites in the United States, Italy and Spain provided acute and convalescent COVID-19 samples.

This clone was recorded once. TCRdb's copy holds only in-frame clones and misses some; the assay was immunoSEQ multiplex PCR. Of about 100,000 clones listed, 70% to 90% are singletons. CDR1 is GTSNPN, CDR2 SVGIG, per germline (reference sequence). V was pared by 5 bases and J by 7 bases, with 8 bases of the junction left unmatched. The CDR3 contains 14 residues. V usage is TRBV30 and J usage is TRBJ2-2; 9 bases are a match to TRBD2. This clonotype was sampled from a human donor with COVID-19, enrolled during active disease. The donor label of this sample is uncertain. The sequenced sample was peripheral blood. CDR3: CAWGGEREVGELFF. CDR3 nucleotide sequence: TGTGCCTGGGGGGGCGAGCGGGAGGTCGGGGAGCTGTTTTTT. Together with reference TRBV30 and TRBJ2-2, the CDR3 gives the full variable domain: SQTIHQWPATLVQPVGSPLSLECTVEGTSNPNLYWYRQAAGRGLQLLFYSVGIGQISSEVPQNLSASRPQDRQFILSSKKLLLSDSGFYLCAWGGEREVGELFFGEGSRLTVL.